These 5 T cell receptor beta chains were all obtained from the same sample, sequenced in a study of vaccination effects on CD4 cells after COVID-19. No antigen is known for these receptors. Sequencing was preceded by expansion of antigen-specific CD4+ T cells with viral peptide pools in the ViraFEST assay. Following culture for around 10 days, CD4+ T cells were isolated. Infection dated between March and December 2020, before the Alpha, Beta and Delta variants reached the United States. Here immunoSEQ multiplex PCR was the method, and the copy in TCRdb shows in-frame clones only, minus some. Of 22,000 or so clones listed, approximately 73% were seen once; the top ten hold about 38%. The sample in question was CD4+ T cells from PBMCs cultured with a peptide pool, obtained before COVID-19 vaccination. These receptors came from a human donor who had a prior SARS-CoV-2 infection.

The chain couples TRBV11-3 to TRBJ2-1; TRBD1 matches at 11 bases. The V gene end was trimmed by 1 base and the J gene end by 3 bases; junction bases not matched to a gene: 2. Germline CDR1 and CDR2: SGHNT and YENEEA. CDR3 size: 16 residues. CDR3 nucleotides: TGTGCCAGCAGCTTAGGGGGACAGGGGGGCTACAATGAGCAGTTCTTC. Protein sequence: CASSLGGQGGYNEQFF.

This sequence joins TRBV5-6 and TRBJ1-4; 9 bases map to TRBD1. Trimming cost V 3 bases and J 5 bases; bases outside gene matches: 5. This CDR3 comprises 15 residues. CDR1 is SGHDT and CDR2 is YYEEEE in the germline V gene. The DNA of the CDR3 is TGTGCCAGCAGCTCAAACAGGGGGCACAATGAAAAACTGTTTTTT. Its translation is CASSSNRGHNEKLFF.

The V and J genes are TRBV11-3 and TRBJ1-1, with 8 positions matching TRBD1. V lost 5 bases, J lost 5 bases, and 10 bases stayed unmatched. Germline lookup yields CDR1 SGHNT and CDR2 YENEEA. The CDR3 runs to 15 residues. CDR3 nucleotide sequence: TGTGCCAGCAGCATGACAGGGGTGAGCACGACTGAAGCTTTCTTT. Translating it yields CASSMTGVSTTEAFF.

J is TRBJ1-2 and V is TRBV6-4; the D gene is possibly TRBD1 (6 bases). V lost 2 bases and J 8 bases, leaving 18 bases between the germline ends. The V gene's germline CDR1 is MRHNA and CDR2 SNTAGT. The CDR3 runs to 15 residues. The CDR3 DNA reads TGTGCCAGCAGTGACCTTGGACAGCCCTTCTGGGGCTACACCTTC. It translates to CASSDLGQPFWGYTF.

This clone was detected a few times. Other DNA sequences from this sample encode an identical CDR3 as well. The V call is TRBV7-2, the J call TRBJ2-1, with D possibly being TRBD1 (5 bases). The CDR3 consists of 15 residues. Trimming removed 0 bases at V and 0 bases at J, with 6 bases between. The germline CDR1 and CDR2 sequences are SGHTA and FQGNSA. The CDR3 DNA sequence: TGTGCCAGCAGCTTAGCAGGGGTCTCCTACAATGAGCAGTTCTTC. Protein product: CASSLAGVSYNEQFF. Variable domain in full (rest from reference TRBV7-2 and TRBJ2-1): GAGVSQSPSNKVTEKGKDVELRCDPISGHTALYWYRQSLGQGLEFLIYFQGNSAPDKSGLPSDRFSAERTGGSVSTLTIQRTQQEDSAVYLCASSLAGVSYNEQFFGPGTRLTVL.